This is a list of T cell receptor beta chains from one sample in a study of neurological immune-mediated disorders. One entry per CDR3 protein, called by TCRdb with MiXCR from the 5' RACE reads. Of some 30,000 distinct CDR3 sequences listed, roughly a sixth are singletons. The sequenced material came from CD4+ T cells from blood. These TCRs come from a female donor with HTLV-1-associated myelopathy (HAM/TSP). The CDR3 runs from the conserved cysteine through the conserved F or W. Rows may omit the clone size; those that give it use once, few, many or a size class.

clone size,V gene,CDR3 protein
medium-sized,TRBV20-1,CSAGEVYGYTF
many,TRBV14,CASSHRSGNSPLHF
many,TRBV20-1,CSARAPGQKQGGYTF
many,TRBV6-5,CASRRGTNNPYEQYF
-,TRBV7-2,CASNHRDRAYEQYF
many,TRBV12-3/TRBV12-4,CASSRGVGFNTEAFF
many,TRBV7-2,CASSLGQGAYQPQHF
many,TRBV28,CASSQGRYSSGANVLTF
-,TRBV6-6,CASSWGRGGGKLFF
many,TRBV10-2,CASSELDRNYGYTF
-,TRBV20-1,CSAIPGQGAGGYTF
-,TRBV12-3/TRBV12-4,CASSTSIGSQETQYF
many,TRBV6-2/TRBV6-3,CASSLAENTDTQYF
many,TRBV25-1,CASRPGTRGLGYTF
few,TRBV19,CASSTNRAGTGDYGYTF
many,TRBV7-3,CASSLTGGYNSPLHF
once,TRBV11-2,CASSRGTGGLYEKYF
many,TRBV7-2,CASSLQPQDEKLFF
many,TRBV27,CATRRVNQETQYF
many,TRBV27,CASSLTLGTRGSYNSPLHF
many,TRBV6-6,CASSQSGGAYNEQFF
many,TRBV29-1,CSVEAGQGTEAFF
-,TRBV5-1,CASSPFSGGLNTGELFF
many,TRBV28,CASSPLTGKKETQYF
few,TRBV5-1,CASSSDLSYTEAFF
medium-sized,TRBV7-3,CASNLASGTGELFF
many,TRBV15,CATSRQIPRTGDTEAFF
many,TRBV5-6,CASTPLGLAGGDEQFF
many,TRBV6-1,CASWVGTSGRNEQYF
many,TRBV24-1,CATSLWDRGLTSYEQYF
-,TRBV20-1,CSALSDRGDYGQYF
many,TRBV20-1,CSARDPSGGALDTQYF
many,TRBV2,CASTEGTPGNTIYF
many,TRBV11-2,CASSPQFGPANEQFF
many,TRBV5-1,CASSFLAEKLLQYF
-,TRBV20-1,CSARGDRRYGYTF
many,TRBV2,CASRPRGADGYTF
many,TRBV5-4,CASSLHGGRGSTDTQYF
-,TRBV11-3,CASSSVQGGNTEAFF
many,TRBV19,CASSKTGVGQPQHF
-,TRBV10-3,CAISEAPDLYGYTF
many,TRBV28,CASRSPGQGKETQYF
-,TRBV6-5,CATSRLQTPSSPLHF
many,TRBV7-6,CASSLNGGSDTQYF
few,TRBV20-1,CSARDSIAKNIQYF
many,TRBV29-1,CSVEGGPGSTGELFF
many,TRBV2,CASTGDSNTEAFF
many,TRBV5-1,CASTSVVSRTDTQYF
many,TRBV9,CASSVIAGGSNTGELFF
many,TRBV20-1,CSATWTSGPYNEQFF
many,TRBV5-6,CASSLRGGGNQPQHF
many,TRBV18,CASSENNQPQHF
medium-sized,TRBV2,CASRTGGYGYTF
-,TRBV4-1,CASSQGVEPTYEQYF
-,TRBV20-1,CSASVHGADEQYF